This entry is about one TCR beta chain. Amplification yielded TCR beta CDR3 regions, with RNA transcripts as the source. Primed by the HTBI set, a first-round RT-PCR was run on the TCR CDR3. TCRdb reprocessed the multiplex PCR reads with MiXCR, giving one entry per CDR3 protein. The sample lists around 800,000 distinct CDR3 sequences, 38% occurring once. This sample was taken from a study of T cells in Graves' hyperthyroidism and ophthalmopathy. Source material: blood. The receptor's source is a man between 18 and 35 years old with Graves' hyperthyroidism.

This chain's CDR3 is CASSPEGRGGETQYF. CDR3 DNA: TGTGCCAGCAGCCCAGAGGGCAGGGGCGGGGAGACCCAGTACTTC. This sequence joins TRBV7-9 and TRBJ2-5; a weak D match, TRBD1 (6 bases). CDR3 size: 15 residues. Per germline, CDR1 SEHNR and CDR2 FQNEAQ (reference sequence). V was pared by 5 bases and J by 5 bases, with 18 bases between.